One and the same sample provided the 20 T cell receptor beta chains below, sequenced in a study of T cells in Graves' hyperthyroidism and ophthalmopathy. TCR beta CDR3 regions were amplified from RNA. An initial round of RT-PCR targeting the TCR CDR3 relied on the HTBI primer set. TCRdb re-called the multiplex PCR reads through MiXCR, storing one row per CDR3 protein. The sample lists approximately 420,000 distinct CDR3 sequences; 15% were seen once. Sample: blood. These receptors were obtained from a woman aged 25 to 45 with Graves' hyperthyroidism.

This clonotype was seen many times. For the CDR3, the DNA is TGTGCCAGCAGCACAGACAGGGGGCGGAACATGCACTCTGGGGCCAACGTCCTGACTTTC. Translating gives CASSTDRGRNMHSGANVLTF. V gene TRBV7-9 combines with J gene TRBJ2-6; 10 bases fit TRBD1. Germline trimming cut 5 bases from V and 0 bases from J; bases unmatched to any gene: 13. The CDR3 spans 20 residues. Germline CDR1 SEHNR, CDR2 FQNEAQ (reference sequence).

This chain connects TRBV28 to TRBJ1-2; D unresolved. Looked up from germline, CDR1 is MDHEN and CDR2 is SYDVKM. The CDR3 totals 12 residues. Trimming removed 2 bases from V and 5 bases from J, with 6 bases in between. CDR3 nucleotide sequence: TGTGCCAGCAGTTTACTAGGTTATGGCTACACCTTC. Translation: CASSLLGYGYTF.

This sequence joins TRBV5-1 and TRBJ2-7; D might be TRBD1 (7 bases). V was shortened by 0 bases and J by 3 bases, with 13 bases between the two germline ends. Germline V gene sequence: CDR1 SGHRS, CDR2 YFSETQ. The CDR3 sequence is 15 residues long. CDR3 nucleotides: TGCGCCAGCAGCTTGGACGGCCAGGGGGGCTACGAGCAGTACTTC. Translated, it gives CASSLDGQGGYEQYF. Full variable domain (remainder filled in from reference TRBV5-1 and TRBJ2-7): KAGVTQTPRYLIKTRGQQVTLSCSPISGHRSVSWYQQTPGQGLQFLFEYFSETQRNKGNFPGRFSGRQFSNSRSEMNVSTLELGDSALYLCASSLDGQGGYEQYFGPGTRLTVT.

This chain uses TRBV11-2 with TRBJ1-1; D gene unclear. Deletions cut 6 bases from V and 1 base from J, with 12 bases between. CDR3 length: 14 amino acids. The germline CDR1 and CDR2 sequences are SGHAT and FQNNGV. CDR3: CASSPVIRNTEAFF. The CDR3 DNA reads as TGTGCCAGCAGTCCGGTGATACGGAACACTGAAGCTTTCTTT.

A few counts support this clonotype. The V call is TRBV9, the J call TRBJ2-1; TRBD2 matches at 8 bases. Germline V CDR1 and CDR2: SGDLS, YYNGEE. This CDR3 is built from 17 residues. The junction had 12 bases not matched to a gene; V was cut back by 0 bases and J by 7 bases. CDR3 DNA sequence: TGTGCCAGCAGCGTAGATCAATTAGCGGGAAGGTGGAATGAGCAGTTCTTC. It yields the protein CASSVDQLAGRWNEQFF.

This clonotype was seen only a few times. The chain employs TRBV24-1 and TRBJ2-2; tentatively, D is TRBD1 (5 bases). The CDR3 is 14 residues long. The ends were cut back, 1 base at V and 3 bases at J, with 5 bases in the middle. The germline CDR1 and CDR2 sequences are KGHDR and SFDVKD. CDR3 sequence reads: CATSDFRDTGELFF. DNA of the CDR3: TGTGCCACCAGTGATTTCAGGGACACCGGGGAGCTGTTTTTT.

There are many counts of this clonotype. The chain joins TRBV9 to TRBJ1-1, with D possibly TRBD1 on 5 matching bases. The V end was cut by 0 bases, the J end by 11 bases, with 14 bases between. Per the germline V gene, CDR1 is SGDLS and CDR2 is YYNGEE. The CDR3 has 13 residues. CDR3 sequence: CASSVDKAGTAFF. DNA of the CDR3: TGTGCCAGCAGCGTAGATAAGGCGGGGACCGCTTTCTTT.

This chain connects TRBV7-3 to TRBJ2-5; 8 bases fit TRBD2. The trim removed 1 base at V and 2 bases at J, leaving 3 bases unmatched. The CDR3 contains 15 residues. CDR1 is SGHTA, CDR2 FQGTGA, per germline. The CDR3 DNA is TGTGCCAGCAGCTTAAGTAGCGGGAAACAAGAGACCCAGTACTTC. It codes for CASSLSSGKQETQYF.

This clonotype was found a few times. The CDR3 DNA follows: TGTGCCAGTAGTAAAAGACAGACCGATAAGAACACTGAAGCTTTCTTT. Protein sequence: CASSKRQTDKNTEAFF. This sequence joins TRBV19 and TRBJ1-1, with a tentative D call TRBD1 (5 bases). V was cut by 4 bases and J by 1 base, with 16 bases left in between. The length of the CDR3 is 16 residues. Germline V gene lookup returns CDR1 LNHDA and CDR2 SQIVND (reference sequence).

This clonotype was counted at least ten times. The rearrangement uses TRBV28 and TRBJ2-3; no definite D call. Deletions cut 6 bases from V and 4 bases from J, with 14 bases between. Germline V gene data show CDR1 as MDHEN and CDR2 as SYDVKM. The CDR3 has 14 amino acids. The DNA for the CDR3 is TGTGCCAGCAGGACGGATCGATCGGCAGATACGCAGTATTTT. This translates into CASRTDRSADTQYF.

The gene calls are TRBV9 and TRBJ2-2, with 13 positions matching TRBD2. This CDR3 spans 19 amino acids. The germline V gene has CDR1 SGDLS and CDR2 YYNGEE. Losses at the gene ends were 3 bases for V and 3 bases for J; bases not matched to a gene: 11. The CDR3 DNA reads as TGTGCCAGCAGCGCTCCCTCGAGGACTAGCGGGAGAGACACCGGGGAGCTGTTTTTT. The encoded protein is CASSAPSRTSGRDTGELFF. Drawing the rest from reference TRBV9 and TRBJ2-2, the complete variable domain is DSGVTQTPKHLITATGQRVTLRCSPRSGDLSVYWYQQSLDQGLQFLIQYYNGEERAKGNILERFSAQQFPDLHSELNLSSLELGDSALYFCASSAPSRTSGRDTGELFFGEGSRLTVL.

The chain links TRBV4-1 to TRBJ2-3; D gene uncertain. This CDR3 has 14 amino acids. V was trimmed by 4 bases and J by 5 bases, leaving 13 bases between them. Looked up from germline, CDR1 is MGHRA and CDR2 is YSYEKL. CDR3 residues: CASSPDDNGDTQYF. CDR3 coding DNA: TGCGCCAGCAGCCCCGACGATAACGGAGATACGCAGTATTTT.

This clonotype occurred a few times. The chain has TRBV5-6 and TRBJ1-1; 9 nucleotides match TRBD1. The CDR3 contains 15 residues. Per germline, CDR1 SGHDT and CDR2 YYEEEE. V gave up 7 bases and J gave up 1 base; unmatched junction bases: 8. Here the CDR3 DNA reads TGTGCCAGCCACGAAGAACAGGGGGCGAACACTGAAGCTTTCTTT. Translating gives CASHEEQGANTEAFF.

The CDR3 bases are TGTGCCAGTAGTATCGGGGTAGGGGGCGCCTTAGGTGAGCAGTTCTTC. Amino acids: CASSIGVGGALGEQFF. The rearrangement links TRBV19 to TRBJ2-1, with TRBD1 matching over 7 bases. The length of the CDR3 is 16 residues. Germline loops: CDR1 LNHDA, CDR2 SQIVND (reference sequence). The ends lost 3 bases at V and 9 bases at J; junction bases unmatched: 14.

This clonotype was recorded at least ten times. The V and J genes are TRBV6-1 and TRBJ1-5, with D possibly matching TRBD1 (5 bases). This CDR3 region has 14 residues. Germline values: CDR1 MNHNS, CDR2 SASEGT. V gave up 4 bases and J gave up 0 bases, with 7 bases separating them. CDR3 in amino acids: CASSGGYSNQPQHF. The CDR3 bases are TGTGCCAGCAGTGGGGGCTATAGCAATCAGCCCCAGCATTTT.

Of note for this clonotype: This may stem from a read error, because a much larger clone lies one nucleotide away. The rearrangement uses TRBV5-1 and TRBJ2-7, with 9 bases that match TRBD1. The CDR3 has 14 residues. The germline CDR1 and CDR2 sequences are SGHRS and YFSETQ. CDR3: CTSGQQGASYEQYF. For the CDR3, the DNA is TGCACCAGCGGACAACAGGGGGCCTCCTACGAGCAGTACTTC.

The chain combines TRBV20-1 with TRBJ2-3; 8 positions match TRBD2. This CDR3 region has 16 residues. Germline V gene data show CDR1 as DFQATT and CDR2 as SNEGSKA (reference sequence). The junction had 11 bases not matched to a gene; V was cut back by 6 bases and J by 0 bases. CDR3 region: CSADGRLASSTDTQYF. Here the CDR3 DNA reads TGCAGTGCCGACGGGAGACTAGCGTCGAGCACAGATACGCAGTATTTT.

The sample holds many counts of this clonotype. The V gene is TRBV20-1, the J gene TRBJ2-1; the D gene is possibly TRBD2 (5 bases). The germline V gene encodes CDR1 DFQATT and CDR2 SNEGSKA (reference sequence). The CDR3 spans 13 residues. Between the trimmed V and J ends, which lost 7 bases and 2 bases, there was a span of 12 bases. The CDR3: CSGRTGPYNEQFF. DNA of the CDR3: TGCAGTGGTCGGACTGGACCCTACAATGAGCAGTTCTTC.

This chain links TRBV2 with TRBJ2-1, with no clear D. Germline V gene sequence: CDR1 SNHLY, CDR2 FYNNEI. V was cut by 8 bases and J by 3 bases, with 11 bases left in between. This CDR3 has 13 amino acids. In DNA form, the CDR3 reads TGTGCCAGCGAAAATAGCATCTACAATGAGCAGTTCTTC. Its protein product is CASENSIYNEQFF. Supplemented by reference TRBV2 and TRBJ2-1, the full variable domain reads EPEVTQTPSHQVTQMGQEVILRCVPISNHLYFYWYRQILGQKVEFLVSFYNNEISEKSEIFDDQFSVERPDGSNFTLKIRSTKLEDSAMYFCASENSIYNEQFFGPGTRLTVL.

This clonotype was detected ten times or more. The chain employs TRBV5-1 and TRBJ2-3; no firm D call. Germline V gene lookup returns CDR1 SGHRS and CDR2 YFSETQ. The V and J ends lost 4 bases and 2 bases respectively, with 8 bases between them. The CDR3 extends over 13 amino acids. CDR3 bases: TGCGCCAGCAGCCTTCGAACCACAGATACGCAGTATTTT. Protein: CASSLRTTDTQYF.